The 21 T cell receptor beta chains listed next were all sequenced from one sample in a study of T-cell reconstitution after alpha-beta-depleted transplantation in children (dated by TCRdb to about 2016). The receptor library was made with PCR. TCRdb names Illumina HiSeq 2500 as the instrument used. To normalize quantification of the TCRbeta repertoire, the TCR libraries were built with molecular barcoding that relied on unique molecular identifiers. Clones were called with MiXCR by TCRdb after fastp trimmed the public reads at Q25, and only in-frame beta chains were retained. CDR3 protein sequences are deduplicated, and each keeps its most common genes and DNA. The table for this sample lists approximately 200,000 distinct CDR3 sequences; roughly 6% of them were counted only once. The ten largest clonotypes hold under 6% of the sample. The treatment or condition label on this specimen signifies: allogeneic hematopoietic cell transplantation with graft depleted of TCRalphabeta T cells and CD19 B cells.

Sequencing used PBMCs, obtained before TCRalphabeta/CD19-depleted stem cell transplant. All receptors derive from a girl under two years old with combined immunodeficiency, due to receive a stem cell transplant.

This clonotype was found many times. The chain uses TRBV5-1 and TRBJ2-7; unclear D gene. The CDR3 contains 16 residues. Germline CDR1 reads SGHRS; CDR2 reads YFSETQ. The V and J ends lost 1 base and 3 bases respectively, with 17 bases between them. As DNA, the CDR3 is TGCGCCAGCAGCTTGAGGGTCCGGGCGGTTGGCTACGAGCAGTACTTC. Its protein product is CASSLRVRAVGYEQYF.

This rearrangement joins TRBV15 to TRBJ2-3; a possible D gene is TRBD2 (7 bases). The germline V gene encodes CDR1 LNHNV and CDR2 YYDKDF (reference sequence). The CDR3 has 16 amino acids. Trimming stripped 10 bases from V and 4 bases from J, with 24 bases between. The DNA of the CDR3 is TGTGCCATCGGGGGCGGCGGGAGAGCGGTCGCAGATACGCAGTATTTT. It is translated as CAIGGGGRAVADTQYF.

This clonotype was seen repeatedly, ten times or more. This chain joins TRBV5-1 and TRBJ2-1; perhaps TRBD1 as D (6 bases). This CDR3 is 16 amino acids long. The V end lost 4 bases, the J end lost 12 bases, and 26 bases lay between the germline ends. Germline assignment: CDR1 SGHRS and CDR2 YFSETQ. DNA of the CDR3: TGCGCCAGCAGCCCCACCGGGACACCTGATTTTAGGGGGCAGTTCTTC. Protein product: CASSPTGTPDFRGQFF.

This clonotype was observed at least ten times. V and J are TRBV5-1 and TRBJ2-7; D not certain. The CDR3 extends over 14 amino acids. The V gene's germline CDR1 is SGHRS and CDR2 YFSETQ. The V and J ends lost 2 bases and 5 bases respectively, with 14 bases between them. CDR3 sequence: CASSFRGMWNEQYF. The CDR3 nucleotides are TGCGCCAGCAGCTTTAGAGGCATGTGGAACGAGCAGTACTTC.

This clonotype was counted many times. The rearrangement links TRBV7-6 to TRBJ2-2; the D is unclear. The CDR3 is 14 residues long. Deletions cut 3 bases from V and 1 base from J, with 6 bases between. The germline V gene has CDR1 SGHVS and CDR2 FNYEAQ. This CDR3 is CASSFLLNTGELFF. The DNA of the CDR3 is TGTGCCAGCAGCTTTCTACTGAACACCGGGGAGCTGTTTTTT. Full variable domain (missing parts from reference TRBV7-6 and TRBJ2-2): GAGVSQSPRYKVTKRGQDVALRCDPISGHVSLYWYRQALGQGPEFLTYFNYEAQQDKSGLPNDRFSAERPEGSISTLTIQRTEQRDSAMYRCASSFLLNTGELFFGEGSRLTVL.

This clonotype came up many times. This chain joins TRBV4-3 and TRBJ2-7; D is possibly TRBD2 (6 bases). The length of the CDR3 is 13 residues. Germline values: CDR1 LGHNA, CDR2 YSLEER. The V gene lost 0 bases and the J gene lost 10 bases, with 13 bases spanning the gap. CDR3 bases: TGCGCCAGCAGCCAAGACGTAACTAGCAATCAGTACTTC. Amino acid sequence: CASSQDVTSNQYF.

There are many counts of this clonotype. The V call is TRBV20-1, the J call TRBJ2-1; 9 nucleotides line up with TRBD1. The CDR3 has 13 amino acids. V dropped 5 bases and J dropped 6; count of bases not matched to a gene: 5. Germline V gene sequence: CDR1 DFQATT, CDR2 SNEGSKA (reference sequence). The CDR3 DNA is TGCAGTGCTCTGGACAGGGGTTTCAATGAGCAGTTCTTC. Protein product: CSALDRGFNEQFF.

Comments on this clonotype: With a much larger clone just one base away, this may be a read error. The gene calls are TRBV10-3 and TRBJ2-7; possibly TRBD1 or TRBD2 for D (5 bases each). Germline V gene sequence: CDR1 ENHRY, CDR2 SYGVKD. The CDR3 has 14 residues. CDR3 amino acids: CSHGESREPYEHYF. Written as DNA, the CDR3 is TGTTCCCACGGGGAAAGCAGGGAGCCCTACGAGCACTACTTC.

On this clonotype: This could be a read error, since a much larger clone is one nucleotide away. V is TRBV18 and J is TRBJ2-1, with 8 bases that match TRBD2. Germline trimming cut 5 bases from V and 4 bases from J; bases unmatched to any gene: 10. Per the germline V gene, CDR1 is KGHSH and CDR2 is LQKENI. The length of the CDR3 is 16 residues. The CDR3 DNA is TGTGCCAGCTCATCGGGAGCGGGGGCCAAATACAATGAGCAGTTCTTC. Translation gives CASSSGAGAKYNEQFF.

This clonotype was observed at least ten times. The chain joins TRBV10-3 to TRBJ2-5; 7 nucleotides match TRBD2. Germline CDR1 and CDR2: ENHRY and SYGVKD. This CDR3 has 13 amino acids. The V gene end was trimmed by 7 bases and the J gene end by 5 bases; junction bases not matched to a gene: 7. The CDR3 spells CAIKAGAGETQYF. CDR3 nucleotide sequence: TGTGCCATCAAGGCGGGAGCGGGGGAGACCCAGTACTTC.

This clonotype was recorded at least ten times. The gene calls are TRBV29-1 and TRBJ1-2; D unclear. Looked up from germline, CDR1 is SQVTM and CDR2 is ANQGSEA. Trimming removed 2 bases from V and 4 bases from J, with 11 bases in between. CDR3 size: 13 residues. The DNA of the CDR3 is TGCAGCGTTGAACCGGGCCAAGCCTATGGCTACACCTTC. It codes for CSVEPGQAYGYTF.

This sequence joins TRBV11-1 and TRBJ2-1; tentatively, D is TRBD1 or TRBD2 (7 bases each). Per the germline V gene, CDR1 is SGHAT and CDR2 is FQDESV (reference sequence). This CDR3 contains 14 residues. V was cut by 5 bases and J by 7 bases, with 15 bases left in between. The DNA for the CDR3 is TGTGCCAGCAGCACATACAGGGGAGGGAATGAGCAGTTCTTC. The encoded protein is CASSTYRGGNEQFF.

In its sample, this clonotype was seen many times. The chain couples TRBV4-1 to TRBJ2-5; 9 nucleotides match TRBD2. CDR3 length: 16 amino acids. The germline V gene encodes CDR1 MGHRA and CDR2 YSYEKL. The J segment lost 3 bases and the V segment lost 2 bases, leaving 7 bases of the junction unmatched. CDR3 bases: TGCGCCAGCAGCCAAATGCGGGAGGGCCCGAAAGAGACCCAGTACTTC. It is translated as CASSQMREGPKETQYF.

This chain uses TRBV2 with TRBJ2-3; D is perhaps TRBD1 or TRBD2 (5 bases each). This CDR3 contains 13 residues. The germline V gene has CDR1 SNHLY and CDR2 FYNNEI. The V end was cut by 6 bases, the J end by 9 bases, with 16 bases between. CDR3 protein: CASRAYGTFTQYF. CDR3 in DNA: TGTGCCAGCAGGGCCTATGGGACCTTCACGCAGTATTTT.

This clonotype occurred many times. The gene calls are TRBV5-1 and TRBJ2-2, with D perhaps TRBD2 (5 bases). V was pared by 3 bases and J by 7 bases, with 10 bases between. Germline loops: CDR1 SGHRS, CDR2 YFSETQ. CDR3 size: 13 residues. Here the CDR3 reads CASSSMEDGELFF. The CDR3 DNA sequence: TGCGCCAGCAGCTCGATGGAGGACGGGGAGCTGTTTTTT.

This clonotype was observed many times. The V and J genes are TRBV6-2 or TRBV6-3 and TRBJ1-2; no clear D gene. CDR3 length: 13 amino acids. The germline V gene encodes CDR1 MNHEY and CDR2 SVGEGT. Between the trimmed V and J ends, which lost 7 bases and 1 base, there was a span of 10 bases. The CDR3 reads CASTYGINYGYTF. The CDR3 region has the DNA TGTGCCAGCACATACGGGATTAACTATGGCTACACCTTC.

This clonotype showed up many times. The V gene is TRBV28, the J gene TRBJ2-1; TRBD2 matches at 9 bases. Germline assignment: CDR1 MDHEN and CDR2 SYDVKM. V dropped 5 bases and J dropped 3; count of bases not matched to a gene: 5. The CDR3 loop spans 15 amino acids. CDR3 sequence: CASSRLADDYNEQFF. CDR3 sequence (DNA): TGTGCCAGCAGTCGACTAGCGGACGACTACAATGAGCAGTTCTTC.

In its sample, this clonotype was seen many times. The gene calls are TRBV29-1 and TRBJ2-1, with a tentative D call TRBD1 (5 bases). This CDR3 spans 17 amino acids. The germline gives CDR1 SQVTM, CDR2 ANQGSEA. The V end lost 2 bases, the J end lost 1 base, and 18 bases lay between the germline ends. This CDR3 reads CSVELFSGQGSYNEQFF. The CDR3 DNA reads TGCAGCGTTGAATTATTCTCAGGGCAAGGATCCTACAATGAGCAGTTCTTC.

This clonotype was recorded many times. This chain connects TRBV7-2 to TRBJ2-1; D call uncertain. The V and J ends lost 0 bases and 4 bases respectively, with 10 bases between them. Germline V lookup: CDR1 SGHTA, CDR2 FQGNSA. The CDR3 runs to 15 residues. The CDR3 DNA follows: TGTGCCAGCAGCTTAGCGCCCGATGGATACAATGAGCAGTTCTTC. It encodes CASSLAPDGYNEQFF.

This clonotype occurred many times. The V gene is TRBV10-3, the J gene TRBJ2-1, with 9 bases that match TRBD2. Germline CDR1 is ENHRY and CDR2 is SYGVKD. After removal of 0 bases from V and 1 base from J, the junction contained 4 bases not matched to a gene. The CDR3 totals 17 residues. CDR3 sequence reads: CAISESGLAGSYNEQFF. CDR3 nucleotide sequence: TGTGCCATCAGTGAGTCGGGGCTAGCGGGGTCCTACAATGAGCAGTTCTTC.

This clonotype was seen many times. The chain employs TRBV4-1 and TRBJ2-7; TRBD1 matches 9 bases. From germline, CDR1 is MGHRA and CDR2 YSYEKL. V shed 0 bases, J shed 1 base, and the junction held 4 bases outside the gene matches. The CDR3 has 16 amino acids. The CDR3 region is CASSQDPGTGSYEQYF. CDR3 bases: TGCGCCAGCAGCCAAGATCCCGGGACAGGGTCCTACGAGCAGTACTTC.